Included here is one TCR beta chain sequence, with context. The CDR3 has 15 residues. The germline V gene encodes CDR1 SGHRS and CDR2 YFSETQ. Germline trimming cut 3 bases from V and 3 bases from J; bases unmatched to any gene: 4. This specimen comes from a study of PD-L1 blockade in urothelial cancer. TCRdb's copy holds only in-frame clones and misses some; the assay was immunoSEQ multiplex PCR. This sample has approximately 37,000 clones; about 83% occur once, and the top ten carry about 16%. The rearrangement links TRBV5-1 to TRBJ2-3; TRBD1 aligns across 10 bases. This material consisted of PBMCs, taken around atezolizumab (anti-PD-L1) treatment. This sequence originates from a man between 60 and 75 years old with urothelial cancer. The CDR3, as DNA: TGCGCCAGCAGCTCGGACAGGGGGATGACAGATACGCAGTATTTT. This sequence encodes CASSSDRGMTDTQYF.